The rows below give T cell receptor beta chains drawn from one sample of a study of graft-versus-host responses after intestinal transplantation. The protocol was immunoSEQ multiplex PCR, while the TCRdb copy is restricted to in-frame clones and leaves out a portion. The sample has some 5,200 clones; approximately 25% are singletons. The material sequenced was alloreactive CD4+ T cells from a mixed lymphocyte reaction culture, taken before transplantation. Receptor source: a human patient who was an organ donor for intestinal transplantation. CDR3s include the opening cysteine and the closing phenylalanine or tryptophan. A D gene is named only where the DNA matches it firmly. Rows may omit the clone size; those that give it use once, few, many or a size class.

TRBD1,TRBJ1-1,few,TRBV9,TGTGCCAGCAGCGTTCTAACAGGGGGCGCGGTAAAGTCAGCTTTCTTT,CASSVLTGGAVKSAFF
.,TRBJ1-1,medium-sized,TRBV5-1,TGCGCCAGCAGCCCCCGTCTCAGACCGGGGAACACTGAAGCTTTCTTT,CASSPRLRPGNTEAFF
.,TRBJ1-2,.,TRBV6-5,TGTGCCAGCAGTGAAGGGAGATATGGCTACACCTTC,CASSEGRYGYTF
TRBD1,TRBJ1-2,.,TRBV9,TGTGCCAGCAGTCGGACAGGGGTTAACTATGGCTACACCTTC,CASSRTGVNYGYTF
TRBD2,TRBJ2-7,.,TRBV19,TGTGCCAGTAGTATCTCGGTAGCGGGAAGGAACGAGCAGTACTTC,CASSISVAGRNEQYF
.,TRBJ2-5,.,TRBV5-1,TGCGCCAGCAGCTCCTACCAAGAGACCCAGTACTTC,CASSSYQETQYF
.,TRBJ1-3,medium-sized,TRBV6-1,TGTGCCAGCAGTCATACAGGGATGGCTGGAAACACCATATATTTT,CASSHTGMAGNTIYF
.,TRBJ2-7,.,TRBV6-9,TGTGCCAGCAGTTACTGGCTGTGGGACACCACCTACGAGCAGTACTTC,CASSYWLWDTTYEQYF
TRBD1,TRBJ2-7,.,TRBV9,TGTGCCAGCAGCGTAGAAAGGGGGCGCTACGAGCAGTACTTC,CASSVERGRYEQYF
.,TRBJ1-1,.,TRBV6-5,TGTGCCAGCCATCGGACACCCAACACTGAAGCTTTCTTT,CASHRTPNTEAFF
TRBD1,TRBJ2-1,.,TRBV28,TGTGCCAGCAGTTTCATAGGGACAGCCTACAATGAGCAGTTCTTC,CASSFIGTAYNEQFF
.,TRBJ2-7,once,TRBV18,TGTGCCAGCTCCGAAACCCCGGGCGGCCGTGGAGGAGGGCTCGGGCAGTACTTC,CASSETPGGRGGGLGQYF
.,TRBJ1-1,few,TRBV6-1,TGTGCCATCAGTGGCACAGACAGGCCGAACACTGAAGCTTTCTTT,CAISGTDRPNTEAFF
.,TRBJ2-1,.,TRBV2,TGTGCCAGCAGGGGGCTTGACGTTTACAATGAGCAGTTCTTC,CASRGLDVYNEQFF
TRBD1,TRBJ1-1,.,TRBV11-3,TGTGCCAGCAGCTTAGTGTCAGGGGGTTTGAACACTGAAGCTTTCTTT,CASSLVSGGLNTEAFF
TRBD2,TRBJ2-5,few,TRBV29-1,TGCAGCGTTACTGTGTGGACTAGCGGGAGGCAAGAGACCCAGTACTTC,CSVTVWTSGRQETQYF
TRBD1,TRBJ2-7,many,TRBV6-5,TGTGCCAGCAGGGAACAGGGGTTCTACGAGCAGTACTTC,CASREQGFYEQYF
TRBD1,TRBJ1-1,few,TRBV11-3,TGTGCCAGCAGCCGAGACAGGGCTGAAGCTTTCTTT,CASSRDRAEAFF